This record concerns one T cell receptor (beta chain) sequence. Its specificity is unknown. These data belong to a study of beta chain features in type 1 diabetes. Study-wide results and caveats: TCRB CDR3 length was moderately but significantly reduced in all four CD4+ subsets of Type 1 diabetes patients. Overrepresentation of cells with high TCR expression could result from cDNA sequencing.

Trimming pared 6 bases from V and 0 bases from J, leaving 3 bases between. Looked up from germline, CDR1 is SQVTM and CDR2 is ANQGSEA. The CDR3 is 11 amino acids. All of the isolated RNA was reverse transcribed, so expressed TCRB transcripts were sequenced. Measured with immunoSEQ multiplex PCR; TCRdb has only the in-frame clones, and not every one. Among 150,000 to 200,000 clones, approximately 62% were seen once, and the ten largest hold 0.08% to 0.09%. This receptor was obtained from a man younger than 45 with type 1 diabetes. The sequenced sample consisted of naive CD4+ T cells from blood. The rearrangement uses TRBV29-1 and TRBJ1-3; D gene unclear. CDR3 protein: CSVDSGNTIYF. CDR3 DNA: TGCAGCGTCGACTCTGGAAACACCATATATTTT.